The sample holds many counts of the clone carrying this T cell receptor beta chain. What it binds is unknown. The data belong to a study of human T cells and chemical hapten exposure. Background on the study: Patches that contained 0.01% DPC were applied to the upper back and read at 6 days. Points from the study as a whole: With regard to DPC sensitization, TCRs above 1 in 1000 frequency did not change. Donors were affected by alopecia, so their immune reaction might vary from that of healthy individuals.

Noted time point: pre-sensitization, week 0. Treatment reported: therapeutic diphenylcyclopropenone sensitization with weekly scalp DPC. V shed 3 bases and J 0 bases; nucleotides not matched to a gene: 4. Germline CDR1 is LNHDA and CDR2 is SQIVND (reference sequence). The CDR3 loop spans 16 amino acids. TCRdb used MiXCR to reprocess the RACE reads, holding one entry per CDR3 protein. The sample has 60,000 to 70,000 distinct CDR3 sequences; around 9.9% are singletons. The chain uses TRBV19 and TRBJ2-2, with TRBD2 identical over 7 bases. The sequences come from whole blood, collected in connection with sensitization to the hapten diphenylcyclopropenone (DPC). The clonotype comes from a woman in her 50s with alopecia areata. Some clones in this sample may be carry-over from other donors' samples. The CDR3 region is CASSIGLAANTGELFF. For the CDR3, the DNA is TGTGCCAGTAGTATCGGGCTAGCGGCGAACACCGGGGAGCTGTTTTTT.